What follows is one T cell receptor beta chain and its context. Its cognate antigen has yet to be identified. No clone much larger than this one lies a single base away; base qualities are absent. Genomic DNA was isolated using the Qiagen DNeasy kit from unsorted PBMCs as well as from negatively selected CD4+ and CD8+ fractions. Using primers that anneal to V and J segments, immunoSEQ multiplex PCR amplified the TCR beta CDR3 regions. Amplification bias was minimized using a synthetic immune receptor repertoire, and residual bias was removed computationally after sequencing. Per the original workflow: Repertoire diversity was quantified as the Shannon entropy index using custom Python scripts. The unsorted, CD4+ and CD8+ repertoires were each analyzed separately, with the exception of combined analyses, where CD4+ and CD8+ sequences were merged in silico. Clonal expansion was defined as a frequency increase of at least 2-fold after treatment compared with C1D1, and clones undetected at baseline were assigned a pseudocount of 0.5. Singleton clones were defined as clones with 0 or 1 copy at C1D1, and non-singleton clones were defined as clones with 2 or more copies. By matching protein sequences in sorted samples from the same patient, clones expanded in unsorted samples were annotated as CD4+, CD8+ or unknown. Wilcoxon tests on paired samples were used to test diversity changes from C1D1 to C4D1. Not all clones reach the TCRdb copy of this immuneACCESS table, which keeps in-frame sequences only. Checked studies attribute under half of the gap to unresolved V genes and leave the rest unexplained. V and J calls and clone size are copied from that table; D and trimming were computed from the DNA. This sample has 16,000 or so clones in its table, and just under 85% of those were observed once. Of the sample, 1% is held by the ten largest clones.

The data belong to a study of PD-1 blockade in classical Hodgkin lymphoma (dated by TCRdb to about 2020). Study-wide context: Nivolumab dosing was 3 mg/kg intravenously every 2 weeks, continuing until either disease progression or unacceptable toxicity. The study used TCR beta sequencing and CyTOF to define a peripheral blood immune signature of response to PD-1 blockade in classical Hodgkin lymphoma.

The time point label, as the study defines it: cycle 1 day 1 (C1D1), immediately before nivolumab initiation. Every trial patient had relapsed after autologous stem cell transplantation, and cohorts A, B and C differed in prior brentuximab vedotin exposure. CD4+ T cells were purified from thawed PBMCs by magnetic negative selection with a Miltenyi CD4+ T cell isolation kit. The trial cohort included 45 to 65 patients with relapsed/refractory classical Hodgkin lymphoma, and each patient had a best overall response of complete response, partial response or progressive disease. Single-agent nivolumab was administered to trial patients in the multi-cohort phase II CheckMate 205 trial. Best overall response was determined by an independent review committee according to the 2007 International Working Group response criteria. Trial PBMCs were obtained immediately prior to nivolumab initiation (C1D1) and on therapy at cycle 2 day 1 and cycle 4 day 1. Peripheral blood was collected in 8 mL Vacutainer Cell Preparation Tubes, from which PBMCs were isolated by centrifugation and then cryopreserved. Purified CD4+ and CD8+ fractions were prepared only for cases where an additional PBMC sample was available. Magnetically labelled cells were removed on LS columns in a quadroMACS separator, and the flow-through was collected as the purified fraction.

From the cysteine through the phenylalanine, the CDR3 covers 16 amino acids. Only the CDR3 portion is preserved as DNA: 48 bases, with reading frame beginning at the first base. From the germline V gene (reference sequence), CDR1 is LNHDA and CDR2 is SQIVND. After removal of 5 bases from V and 2 bases from J, the junction retains 11 bases not matched to a gene. The investigation overall reported the following: The study was limited to a single clinical trial cohort, and causes of repertoire differences, possibly disease activity or prior therapy, remained undefined. Newly diagnosed patients were reported to have lower baseline TCR diversity than healthy donors, and relapsed/refractory patients were reported to have lower baseline TCR diversity still. Patients starting nivolumab less than 1 year after ASCT had lower diversity and were excluded from later analyses to avoid confounding by immune reconstitution. Among trial patients, those achieving complete response had baseline diversity similar to that of newly diagnosed patients, while diversity was significantly lower in partial responders and progressors. CD4+ but not CD8+ TCR diversity rose significantly by C4D1 (p=0.0027 vs p=0.16), most apparent in complete responders (p=0.02).

This TCR was recovered from a human donor with classical Hodgkin lymphoma. This specimen was CD4+ T cells from blood, taken at baseline. The chain employs TRBV19 and TRBJ1-2, with 7 middle bases fitting TRBD1. DNA sequence: TGTGCCAGTAGTCGAACCGCAGGGACAGTAAACTATGGCTACACCTTC. The resulting protein is CASSRTAGTVNYGYTF. Supplemented by the reference TRBV19 and TRBJ1-2 proteins around the CDR3, the complete variable domain is DGGITQSPKYLFRKEGQNVTLSCEQNLNHDAMYWYRQDPGQGLRLIYYSQIVNDFQKGDIAEGYSVSREKKESFPLTVTSAQKNPTAFYLCASSRTAGTVNYGYTFGSGTRLTVV.